This T cell receptor (beta chain) stems from a study of T cell clonality in common variable immunodeficiency. The table lists this clone with many counts. The antigen is unknown. The CDR3 end is not reached by the read, which stops 3 residues before it; the germline J gene fills it in. TCRdb keeps only in-frame clones here, not all; method: immunoSEQ multiplex PCR. Listed for the sample are 57,000 or so clones, none seen a single time. General observations from the study: Reportedly, TCR beta sequences from common variable immunodeficiency showed fewer deletions and N-nucleotide insertions. CVID subjects showed higher TCRbeta clonality than healthy controls.

The CDR3 length is 17 residues. V trimming: 3 bases; J trimming: 4 bases; junction bases outside the gene matches: 11. CDR1 is KGHSH and CDR2 is LQKENI in the germline V gene. Input material: peripheral blood mononuclear cells. The chain employs TRBV18 and TRBJ2-5; TRBD1 aligns across 10 bases. This sequence was found in a person aged 18 to 75 in good health. The covered CDR3 bases are TGTGCCAGCTCACCGGCGTCCCGTGACAGGGGGCTAGAGACC. This encodes CASSPASRDRGLET. The whole CDR3 sequence is CASSPASRDRGLETQYF.